This T cell receptor beta chain came from a study of CD8 T cells in ankylosing spondylitis. This clonotype has a handful of counts. TCRdb reprocessed the 5' RACE reads via MiXCR and lists one record per CDR3 protein. The table has roughly 280,000 distinct CDR3 sequences, around 18% seen once. The clonotype was recovered from a male donor with ankylosing spondylitis or in good health (not recorded which). Sequenced sample: blood, either unsorted or a sorted T cell fraction (not recorded which).

Here the CDR3 reads CSVLGGTNTGELFF. The CDR3 region has the DNA TGCAGCGTACTGGGGGGGACGAACACCGGGGAGCTGTTTTTT. V gene TRBV29-1 combines with J gene TRBJ2-2; 7 bases match TRBD2. Germline V gene lookup returns CDR1 SQVTM and CDR2 ANQGSEA. V was clipped by 6 bases and J by 0 bases; unmatched bases: 4. The CDR3 consists of 14 residues.